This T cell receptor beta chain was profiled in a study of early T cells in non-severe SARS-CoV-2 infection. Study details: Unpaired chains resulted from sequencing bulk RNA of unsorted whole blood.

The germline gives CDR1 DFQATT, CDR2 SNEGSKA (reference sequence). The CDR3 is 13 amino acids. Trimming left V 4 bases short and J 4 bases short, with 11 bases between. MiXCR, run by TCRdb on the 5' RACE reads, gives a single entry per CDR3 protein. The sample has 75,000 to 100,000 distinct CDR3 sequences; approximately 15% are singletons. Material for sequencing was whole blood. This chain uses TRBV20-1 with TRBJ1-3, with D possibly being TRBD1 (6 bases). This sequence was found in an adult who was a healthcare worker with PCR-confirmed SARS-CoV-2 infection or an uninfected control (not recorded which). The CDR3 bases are TGCAGTGCTAAGCAGGGGTACGGAAACACCATATATTTT. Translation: CSAKQGYGNTIYF.